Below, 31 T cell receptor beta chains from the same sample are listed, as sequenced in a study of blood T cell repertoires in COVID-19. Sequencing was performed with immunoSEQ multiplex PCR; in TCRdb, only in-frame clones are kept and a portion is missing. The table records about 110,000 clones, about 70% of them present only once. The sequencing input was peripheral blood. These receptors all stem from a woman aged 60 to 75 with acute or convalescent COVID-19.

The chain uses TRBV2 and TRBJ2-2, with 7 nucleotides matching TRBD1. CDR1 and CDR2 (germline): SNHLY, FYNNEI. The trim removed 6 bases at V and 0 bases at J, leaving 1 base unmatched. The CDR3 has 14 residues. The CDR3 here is CASRTGSNTGELFF. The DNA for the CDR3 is TGTGCCAGCAGGACAGGGTCGAACACCGGGGAGCTGTTTTTT.

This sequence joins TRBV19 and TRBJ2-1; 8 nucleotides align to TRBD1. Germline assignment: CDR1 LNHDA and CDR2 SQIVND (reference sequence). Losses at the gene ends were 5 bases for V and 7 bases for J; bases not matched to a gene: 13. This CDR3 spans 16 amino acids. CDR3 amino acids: CASSDAGTGSGNEQFF. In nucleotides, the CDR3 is TGTGCCAGTAGTGACGCCGGGACAGGATCTGGAAATGAGCAGTTCTTC.

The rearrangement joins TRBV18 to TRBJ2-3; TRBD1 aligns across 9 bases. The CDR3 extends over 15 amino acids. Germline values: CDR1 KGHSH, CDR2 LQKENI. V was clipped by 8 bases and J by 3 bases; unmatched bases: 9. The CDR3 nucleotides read TGTGCCAGCGCATACAGGGGGCGCAAAACAGATACGCAGTATTTT. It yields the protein CASAYRGRKTDTQYF.

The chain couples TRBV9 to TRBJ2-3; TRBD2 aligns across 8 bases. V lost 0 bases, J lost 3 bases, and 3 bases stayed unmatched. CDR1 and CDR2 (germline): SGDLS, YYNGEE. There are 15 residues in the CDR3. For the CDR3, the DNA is TGTGCCAGCAGCGTAGCGGGGGGGACTACAGATACGCAGTATTTT. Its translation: CASSVAGGTTDTQYF.

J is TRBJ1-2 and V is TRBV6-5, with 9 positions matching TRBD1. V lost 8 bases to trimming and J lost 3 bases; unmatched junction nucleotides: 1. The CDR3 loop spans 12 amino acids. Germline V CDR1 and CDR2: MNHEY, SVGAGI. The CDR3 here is CASRTGDYGYTF. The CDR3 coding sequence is TGTGCCAGCCGGACAGGGGACTATGGCTACACCTTC.

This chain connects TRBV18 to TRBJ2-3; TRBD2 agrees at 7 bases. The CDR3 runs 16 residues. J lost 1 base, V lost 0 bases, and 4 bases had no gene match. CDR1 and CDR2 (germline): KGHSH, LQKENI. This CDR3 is CASSPPVGGGTDTQYF. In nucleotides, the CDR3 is TGTGCCAGCTCACCACCGGTGGGGGGGGGCACAGATACGCAGTATTTT.

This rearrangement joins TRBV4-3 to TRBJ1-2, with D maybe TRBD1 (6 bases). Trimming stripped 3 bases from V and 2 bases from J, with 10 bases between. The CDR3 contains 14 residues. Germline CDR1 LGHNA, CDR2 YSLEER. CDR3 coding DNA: TGCGCCAGCAGCCAGATTCAGGGGAACTATGGCTACACCTTC. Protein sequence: CASSQIQGNYGYTF.

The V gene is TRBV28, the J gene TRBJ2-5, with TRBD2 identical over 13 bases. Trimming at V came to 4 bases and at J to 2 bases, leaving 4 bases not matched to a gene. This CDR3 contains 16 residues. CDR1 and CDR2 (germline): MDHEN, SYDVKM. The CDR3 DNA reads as TGTGCCAGCAGTTGGGAACTAGCGGGGGGGCAAGAGACCCAGTACTTC. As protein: CASSWELAGGQETQYF.

This chain's CDR3 is CASSSKGGQGSSPLHF. The CDR3 DNA is TGTGCCAGCAGCTCAAAGGGGGGACAGGGGAGCTCACCCCTCCACTTT. V usage is TRBV9 and J usage is TRBJ1-6; TRBD1 agrees at 10 bases. Looked up from germline, CDR1 is SGDLS and CDR2 is YYNGEE. J lost 10 bases, V lost 4 bases, and 11 bases had no gene match. This CDR3 has 16 amino acids.

CDR3 loop: CASSQDGTGYEKLFF. The CDR3 DNA follows: TGTGCCAGCAGCCAAGATGGGACAGGGTATGAAAAACTGTTTTTT. V gene TRBV4-2 combines with J gene TRBJ1-4; 9 bases match TRBD1. J was trimmed by 6 bases and V by 0 bases; bases with no gene match: 2. The CDR3 spans 15 residues. Germline loops: CDR1 LGHNA, CDR2 YNFKEQ.

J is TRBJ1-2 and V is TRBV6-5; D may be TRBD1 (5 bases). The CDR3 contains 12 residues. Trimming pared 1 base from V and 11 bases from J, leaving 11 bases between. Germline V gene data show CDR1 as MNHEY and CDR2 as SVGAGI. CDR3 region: CASSYYGGGYTF. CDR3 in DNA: TGTGCCAGCAGTTACTACGGGGGAGGATACACCTTC.

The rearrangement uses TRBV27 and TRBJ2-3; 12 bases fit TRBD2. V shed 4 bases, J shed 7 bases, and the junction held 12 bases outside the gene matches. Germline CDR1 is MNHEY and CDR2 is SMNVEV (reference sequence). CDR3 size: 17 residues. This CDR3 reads CASSSRLAGDIENTQYF. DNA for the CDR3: TGTGCCAGCAGTTCACGACTAGCGGGGGACATCGAGAATACGCAGTATTTT.

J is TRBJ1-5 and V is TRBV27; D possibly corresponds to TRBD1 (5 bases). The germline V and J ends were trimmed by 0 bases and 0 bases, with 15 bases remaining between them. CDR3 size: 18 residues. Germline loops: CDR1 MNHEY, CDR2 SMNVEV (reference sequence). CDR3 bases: TGTGCCAGCAGTTTATCACTAGCAGGGAGAGGTAGCAATCAGCCCCAGCATTTT. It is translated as CASSLSLAGRGSNQPQHF.

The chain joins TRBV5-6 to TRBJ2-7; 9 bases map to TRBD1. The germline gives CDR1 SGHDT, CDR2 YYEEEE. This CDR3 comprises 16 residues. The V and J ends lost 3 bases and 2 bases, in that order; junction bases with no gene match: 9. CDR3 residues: CASSWDRVLLPYEQYF. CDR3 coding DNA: TGTGCCAGCAGCTGGGACAGGGTCCTCCTACCCTACGAGCAGTACTTC.

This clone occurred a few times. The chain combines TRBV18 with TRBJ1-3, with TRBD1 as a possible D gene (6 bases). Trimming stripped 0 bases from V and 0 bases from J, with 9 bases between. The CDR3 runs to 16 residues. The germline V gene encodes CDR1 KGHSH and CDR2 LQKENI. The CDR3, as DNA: TGTGCCAGCTCACCACCGATGGGACACTCTGGAAACACCATATATTTT. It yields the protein CASSPPMGHSGNTIYF.

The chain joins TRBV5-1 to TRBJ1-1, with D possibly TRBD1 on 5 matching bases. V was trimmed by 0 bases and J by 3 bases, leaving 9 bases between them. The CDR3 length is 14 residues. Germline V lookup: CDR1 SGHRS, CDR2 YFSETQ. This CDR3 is CASSLVLGDTEAFF. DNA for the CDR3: TGCGCCAGCAGCTTGGTGTTAGGGGACACTGAAGCTTTCTTT.

The CDR3 sequence is CASSPRDSQGVGDNEQFF. As DNA, the CDR3 is TGTGCCAGCTCACCACGGGACTCCCAGGGTGTGGGGGACAATGAGCAGTTCTTC. The chain is built from TRBV18 and TRBJ2-1; weak D call: TRBD2 (6 bases). The length of the CDR3 is 18 residues. V was trimmed by 1 base and J by 5 bases, leaving 21 bases between them. Per germline, CDR1 KGHSH and CDR2 LQKENI.

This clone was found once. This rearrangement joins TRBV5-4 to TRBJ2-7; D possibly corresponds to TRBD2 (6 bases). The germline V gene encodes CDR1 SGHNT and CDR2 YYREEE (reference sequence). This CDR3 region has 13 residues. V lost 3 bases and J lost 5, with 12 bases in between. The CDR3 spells CASSSGPGDEQYF. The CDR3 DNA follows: TGTGCCAGCAGCTCGGGACCGGGGGACGAGCAGTACTTC.

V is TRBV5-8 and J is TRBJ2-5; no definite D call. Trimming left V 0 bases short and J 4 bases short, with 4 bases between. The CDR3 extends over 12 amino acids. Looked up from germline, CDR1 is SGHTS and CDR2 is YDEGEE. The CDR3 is CASSLAGETQYF. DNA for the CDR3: TGTGCCAGCAGCTTGGCCGGAGAGACCCAGTACTTC. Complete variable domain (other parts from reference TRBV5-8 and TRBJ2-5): EAGVTQSPTHLIKTRGQQATLRCSPISGHTSVYWYQQALGLGLQFLLWYDEGEERNRGNFPPRFSGRQFPNYSSELNVNALELEDSALYLCASSLAGETQYFGPGTRLLVL.

CDR3 in DNA: TGTGCCAGCAGTTCCTTGACAGGGACCCAGTACTTC. It yields the protein CASSSLTGTQYF. The chain combines TRBV12-3 or TRBV12-4 with TRBJ2-5; TRBD1 might be the D (6 bases). This CDR3 has 12 amino acids. V gave up 4 bases and J gave up 7 bases, with 10 bases separating them.

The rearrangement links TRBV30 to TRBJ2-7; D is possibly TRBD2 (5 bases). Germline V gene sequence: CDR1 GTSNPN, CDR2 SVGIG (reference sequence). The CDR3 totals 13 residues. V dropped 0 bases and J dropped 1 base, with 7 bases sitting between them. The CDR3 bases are TGTGCCTGGAGTGTCACGGGGTCCTACGAGCAGTACTTC. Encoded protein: CAWSVTGSYEQYF.

The CDR3 bases are TGTGCCAGCAGCCAGGGACTAGCGGGGGCCGTCGGCCGCGTGAATGAGCAGTTCTTC. It is translated as CASSQGLAGAVGRVNEQFF. The V gene is TRBV4-2, the J gene TRBJ2-1; TRBD2 agrees at 14 bases. With 3 bases clipped from V and 7 bases from J, the junction kept 14 bases outside the gene matches. CDR1 and CDR2 from the germline V gene are LGHNA and YNFKEQ. This CDR3 is 19 amino acids long.

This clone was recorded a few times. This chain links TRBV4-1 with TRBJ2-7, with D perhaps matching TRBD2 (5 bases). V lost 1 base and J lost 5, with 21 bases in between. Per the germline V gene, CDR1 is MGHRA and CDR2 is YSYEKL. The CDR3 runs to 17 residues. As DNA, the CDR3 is TGCGCCAGCAGCCAAGTTGACCTCGGGCATCCGAGGGACGAGCAGTACTTC. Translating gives CASSQVDLGHPRDEQYF.

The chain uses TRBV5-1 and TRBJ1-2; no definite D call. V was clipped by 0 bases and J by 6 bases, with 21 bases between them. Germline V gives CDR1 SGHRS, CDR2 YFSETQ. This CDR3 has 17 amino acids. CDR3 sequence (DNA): TGCGCCAGCAGCTTGGAGACCTACAGTGGTTCTAAGAATGGCTACACCTTC. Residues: CASSLETYSGSKNGYTF.

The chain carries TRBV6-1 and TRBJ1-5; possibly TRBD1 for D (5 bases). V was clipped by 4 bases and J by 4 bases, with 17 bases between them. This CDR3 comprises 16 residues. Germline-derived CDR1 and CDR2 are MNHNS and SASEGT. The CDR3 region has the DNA TGTGCCAGCAGTGCACCGGGACTCACATATAATCAGCCCCAGCATTTT. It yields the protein CASSAPGLTYNQPQHF.

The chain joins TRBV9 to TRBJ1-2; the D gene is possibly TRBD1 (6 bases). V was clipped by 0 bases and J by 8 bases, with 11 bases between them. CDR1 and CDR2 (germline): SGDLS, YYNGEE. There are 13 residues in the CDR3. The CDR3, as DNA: TGTGCCAGCAGCGTAGCAACAGGGAGAGGCTACACCTTC. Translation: CASSVATGRGYTF.

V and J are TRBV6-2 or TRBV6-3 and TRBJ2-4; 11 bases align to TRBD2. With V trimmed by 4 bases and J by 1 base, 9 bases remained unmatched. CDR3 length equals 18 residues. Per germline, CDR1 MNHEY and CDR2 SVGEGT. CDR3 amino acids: CASSFDSGGAPAKNIQYF. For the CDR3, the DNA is TGTGCCAGCAGTTTTGATAGCGGGGGGGCGCCGGCCAAAAACATTCAGTACTTC.

Written as DNA, the CDR3 is TGTGCCAGCAGTTTAGAGCGTCAAGCTTTCTTT. It encodes CASSLERQAFF. The chain links TRBV12-3 or TRBV12-4 to TRBJ1-1; no clear D. The V and J ends lost 1 base and 9 bases respectively, with 6 bases between them. The CDR3 is made up of 11 amino acids.

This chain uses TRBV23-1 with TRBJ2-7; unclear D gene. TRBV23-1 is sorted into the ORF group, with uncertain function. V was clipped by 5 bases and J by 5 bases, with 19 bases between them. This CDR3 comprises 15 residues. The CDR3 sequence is CASSSPASLMDEQYF. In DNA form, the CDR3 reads TGCGCCAGCAGTTCCCCCGCCAGTCTTATGGACGAGCAGTACTTC.

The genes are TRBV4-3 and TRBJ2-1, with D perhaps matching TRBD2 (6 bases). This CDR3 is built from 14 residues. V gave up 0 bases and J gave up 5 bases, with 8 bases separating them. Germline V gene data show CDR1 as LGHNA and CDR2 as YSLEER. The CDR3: CASSQDRGNNEQFF. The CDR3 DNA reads TGCGCCAGCAGCCAAGATCGGGGGAACAATGAGCAGTTCTTC.

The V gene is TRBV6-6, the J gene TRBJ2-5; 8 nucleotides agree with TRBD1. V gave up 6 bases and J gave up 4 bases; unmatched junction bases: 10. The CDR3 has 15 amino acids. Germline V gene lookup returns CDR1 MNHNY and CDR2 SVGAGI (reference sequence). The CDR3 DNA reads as TGTGCCAGCAGGAGTCAGGGGGCTAAAGGAGAGACCCAGTACTTC. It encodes CASRSQGAKGETQYF.